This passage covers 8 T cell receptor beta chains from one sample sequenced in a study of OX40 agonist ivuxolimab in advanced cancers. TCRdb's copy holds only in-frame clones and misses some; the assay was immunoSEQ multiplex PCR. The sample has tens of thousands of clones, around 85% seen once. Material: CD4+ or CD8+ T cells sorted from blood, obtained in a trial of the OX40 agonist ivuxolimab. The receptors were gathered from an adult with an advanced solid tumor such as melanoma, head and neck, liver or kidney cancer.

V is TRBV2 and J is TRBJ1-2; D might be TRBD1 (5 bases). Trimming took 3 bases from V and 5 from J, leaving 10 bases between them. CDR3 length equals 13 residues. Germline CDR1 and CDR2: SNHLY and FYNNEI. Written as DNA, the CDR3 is TGTGCCAGCAGTGAGCGGGGACTGTATGGCTACACCTTC. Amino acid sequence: CASSERGLYGYTF.

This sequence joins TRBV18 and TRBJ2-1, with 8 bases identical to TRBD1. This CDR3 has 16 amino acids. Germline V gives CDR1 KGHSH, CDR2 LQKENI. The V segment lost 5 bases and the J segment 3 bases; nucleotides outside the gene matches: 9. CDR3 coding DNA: TGTGCCAGCTCAGCCGTCGTTACAGGGGGCTACAATGAGCAGTTCTTC. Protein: CASSAVVTGGYNEQFF. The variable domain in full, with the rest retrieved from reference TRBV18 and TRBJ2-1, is NAGVMQNPRHLVRRRGQEARLRCSPMKGHSHVYWYRQLPEEGLKFMVYLQKENIIDESGMPKERFSAEFPKEGPSILRIQQVVRGDSAAYFCASSAVVTGGYNEQFFGPGTRLTVL.

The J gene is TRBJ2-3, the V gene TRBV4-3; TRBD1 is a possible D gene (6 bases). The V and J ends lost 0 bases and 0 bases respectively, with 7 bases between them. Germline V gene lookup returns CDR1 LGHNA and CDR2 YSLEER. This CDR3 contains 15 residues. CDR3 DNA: TGCGCCAGCAGCCAAGAGGGGGCTAGCACAGATACGCAGTATTTT. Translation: CASSQEGASTDTQYF.

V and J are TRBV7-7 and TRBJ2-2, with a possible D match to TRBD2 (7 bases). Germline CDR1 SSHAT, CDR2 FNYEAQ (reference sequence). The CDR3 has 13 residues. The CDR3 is CASAGAGTGELFF. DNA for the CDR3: TGTGCTAGCGCGGGGGCCGGCACCGGGGAGCTGTTTTTT. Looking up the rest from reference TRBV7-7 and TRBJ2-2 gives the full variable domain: GAGVSQSPRYKVTKRGQDVTLRCDPISSHATLYWYQQALGQGPEFLTYFNYEAQPDKSGLPSDRFSAERPEGSISTLTIQRTEQRDSAMYRCASAGAGTGELFFGEGSRLTVL.

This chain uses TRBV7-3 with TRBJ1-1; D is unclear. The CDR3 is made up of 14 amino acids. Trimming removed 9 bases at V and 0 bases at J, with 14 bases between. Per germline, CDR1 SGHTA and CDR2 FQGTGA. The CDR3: CARGRYPMNTEAFF. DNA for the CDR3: TGTGCCAGGGGGAGGTACCCCATGAACACTGAAGCTTTCTTT. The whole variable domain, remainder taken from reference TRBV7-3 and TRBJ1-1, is GAGVSQTPSNKVTEKGKYVELRCDPISGHTALYWYRQSLGQGPEFLIYFQGTGAADDSGLPNDRFFAVRPEGSVSTLKIQRTERGDSAVYLCARGRYPMNTEAFFGQGTRLTVV.

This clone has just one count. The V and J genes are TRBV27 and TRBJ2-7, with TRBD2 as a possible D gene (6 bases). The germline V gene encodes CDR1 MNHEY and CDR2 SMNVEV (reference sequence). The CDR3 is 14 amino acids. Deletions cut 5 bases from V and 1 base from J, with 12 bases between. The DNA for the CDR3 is TGTGCCAGCAGTAGCGGGTTAGTTTCCTACGAGCAGTACTTC. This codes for CASSSGLVSYEQYF.

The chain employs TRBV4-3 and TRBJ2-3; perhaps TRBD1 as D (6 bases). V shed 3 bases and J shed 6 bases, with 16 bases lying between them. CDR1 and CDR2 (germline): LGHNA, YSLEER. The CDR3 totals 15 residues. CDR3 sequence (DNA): TGCGCCAGCAGCCAGTTTAACAGGGTGGGGGATACGCAGTATTTT. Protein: CASSQFNRVGDTQYF.

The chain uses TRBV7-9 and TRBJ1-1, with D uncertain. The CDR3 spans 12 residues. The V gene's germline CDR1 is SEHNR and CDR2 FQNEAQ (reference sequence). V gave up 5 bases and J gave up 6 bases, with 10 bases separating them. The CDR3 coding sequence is TGTGCCAGCAGCGCCCGGATGTCTGAAGCTTTCTTT. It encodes CASSARMSEAFF.